Below are 29 T cell receptor beta chains sequenced from a single sample in a study of CD8 T cells in Susac syndrome (dated by TCRdb to the late 2010s). Library method: the immunoSEQ multiplex PCR assay. RNA was extracted with the RNeasy kit and about 0.5 to 1 ug was reverse transcribed using random hexamers. The public reads were quality trimmed at Q25 with fastp and then assembled into clones with MiXCR by TCRdb, keeping productive beta chains. Each record represents a unique CDR3 protein, reported with the most common genes and DNA among its rows. The sample includes approximately 150,000 distinct CDR3 sequences, with roughly 94% observed a single time. The ten largest clones take up 0.065% to 0.1% of the sample. The sequenced sample consisted of CD4+ T cells from PBMCs. Every receptor here comes from a human donor in good health.

The chain carries TRBV24-1 and TRBJ2-2; TRBD2 matches at 11 bases. CDR1 and CDR2 (germline): KGHDR, SFDVKD. The CDR3 consists of 16 residues. V shed 5 bases and J 7 bases; nucleotides not matched to a gene: 8. The CDR3 sequence is CATSGLAGGPDGELFF. The CDR3 DNA reads as TGTGCCACCAGTGGCTTAGCGGGAGGGCCTGACGGGGAGCTGTTTTTT.

The count of this clonotype is one. The chain is built from TRBV14 and TRBJ1-2, with a weak D call TRBD1 (5 bases). V lost 1 base and J lost 8, with 14 bases in between. Germline-derived CDR1 and CDR2 are SGHDN and FVKESK. This CDR3 spans 14 amino acids. CDR3 sequence: CASSQVSGFRGYTF. The CDR3 DNA sequence: TGTGCCAGCAGCCAAGTATCAGGGTTTCGCGGCTACACCTTC.

The chain couples TRBV2 to TRBJ2-3, with D perhaps being TRBD1 or TRBD2 (5 bases each). The CDR3 totals 15 residues. Germline CDR1 is SNHLY and CDR2 is FYNNEI. V was clipped by 1 base and J by 1 base, with 9 bases between them. The CDR3 loop is CASSEELGGTDTQYF. The CDR3 DNA is TGTGCCAGCAGTGAAGAGTTGGGGGGCACAGATACGCAGTATTTT.

This sequence joins TRBV5-6 and TRBJ1-2; D gene ambiguous. This CDR3 spans 13 amino acids. Germline V gene lookup returns CDR1 SGHDT and CDR2 YYEEEE. V was shortened by 5 bases and J by 4 bases, with 12 bases between the two germline ends. This chain's CDR3 is CASRYTGSYGYTF. CDR3 sequence (DNA): TGTGCCAGCAGATATACCGGCTCCTATGGCTACACCTTC.

The chain carries TRBV10-3 and TRBJ1-1; the D gene is possibly TRBD1 (5 bases). CDR1 and CDR2 from the germline V gene are ENHRY and SYGVKD. V was cut by 2 bases and J by 1 base, with 5 bases left in between. This CDR3 contains 13 residues. The CDR3 sequence: CAISEDRNTEAFF. The CDR3 DNA reads TGTGCCATCAGTGAGGACAGGAACACTGAAGCTTTCTTT.

This chain links TRBV6-1 with TRBJ2-1; D unclear. The germline V gene encodes CDR1 MNHNS and CDR2 SASEGT. Trimming left V 5 bases short and J 6 bases short, with 8 bases between. The CDR3 has 12 amino acids. The CDR3 bases are TGTGCCAGCAGTTATCTGCCCAATGAGCAGTTCTTC. As protein: CASSYLPNEQFF.

This chain links TRBV29-1 with TRBJ1-3; 10 bases line up with TRBD1. The CDR3 is 17 amino acids. Trimming at V came to 4 bases and at J to 0 bases, leaving 9 bases not matched to a gene. The germline gives CDR1 SQVTM, CDR2 ANQGSEA. CDR3 DNA sequence: TGCAGCGTTGCTGGACAGGGGGAGACTTACTCTGGAAACACCATATATTTT. Protein: CSVAGQGETYSGNTIYF.

The V call is TRBV27, the J call TRBJ2-1; D is ambiguous. The CDR3 covers 15 residues. CDR1 MNHEY and CDR2 SMNVEV come from the germline V gene (reference sequence). Trimming cost V 5 bases and J 8 bases, with 19 bases left between them. CDR3 loop: CASSVSFYNSHEQFF. CDR3 in DNA: TGTGCCAGCAGTGTTAGTTTTTATAATTCGCATGAGCAGTTCTTC.

The chain joins TRBV7-9 to TRBJ2-1, with 9 bases aligning to TRBD1. J lost 6 bases, V lost 7 bases, and 7 bases had no gene match. Germline-derived CDR1 and CDR2 are SEHNR and FQNEAQ (reference sequence). This CDR3 is 14 amino acids long. The CDR3 region has the DNA TGTGCCAGCAACCCACAGGGGGCAGTCAATGAGCAGTTCTTC. It specifies CASNPQGAVNEQFF.

V usage is TRBV5-8 and J usage is TRBJ1-5, with D tentatively TRBD1 (5 bases). The CDR3 consists of 15 residues. CDR1 SGHTS and CDR2 YDEGEE come from the germline V gene. The V end was cut by 4 bases, the J end by 0 bases, with 11 bases between. CDR3 coding DNA: TGTGCCAGCAGCGGCGGGACGAATAGCAATCAGCCCCAGCATTTT. Its translation is CASSGGTNSNQPQHF.

The chain couples TRBV27 to TRBJ1-1; 8 bases line up with TRBD1. This CDR3 is built from 14 residues. J lost 10 bases, V lost 0 bases, and 7 bases had no gene match. The germline CDR1 and CDR2 sequences are MNHEY and SMNVEV (reference sequence). The CDR3 reads CASSLSDRDSSAFF. In nucleotides, the CDR3 is TGTGCCAGCAGTTTATCGGACAGGGATTCCTCAGCTTTCTTT.

This chain uses TRBV12-3 or TRBV12-4 with TRBJ2-3, with a possible D match to TRBD2 (5 bases). V was trimmed by 6 bases and J by 0 bases, leaving 19 bases between them. The CDR3 is 17 amino acids. The CDR3 reads CASRSFRGLPSTDTQYF. CDR3 sequence (DNA): TGTGCCAGCAGAAGTTTCCGCGGGCTGCCGAGCACAGATACGCAGTATTTT.

This sequence joins TRBV3-1 and TRBJ1-1, with TRBD1 as a possible D gene (5 bases). CDR3 length: 15 residues. CDR1 LGHDT and CDR2 YNNKEL come from the germline V gene (reference sequence). V lost 4 bases, J lost 3 bases, and 15 bases lay in between. CDR3 sequence (DNA): TGTGCCAGCAGCCCCGGTCGGGGCTGGGACACTGAAGCTTTCTTT. Encoded protein: CASSPGRGWDTEAFF.

The chain recombines TRBV5-1 with TRBJ2-1; 8 nucleotides align to TRBD1. Unmatched junction bases numbered 5, after V lost 4 bases and J lost 5 bases. Per the germline V gene, CDR1 is SGHRS and CDR2 is YFSETQ. The CDR3 loop spans 14 amino acids. The CDR3 loop reads CASSPGQGNNEQFF. The CDR3 bases are TGCGCCAGCAGCCCCGGACAGGGAAACAATGAGCAGTTCTTC. The full variable domain, in which reference TRBV5-1 and TRBJ2-1 provide the parts outside the CDR3, is KAGVTQTPRYLIKTRGQQVTLSCSPISGHRSVSWYQQTPGQGLQFLFEYFSETQRNKGNFPGRFSGRQFSNSRSEMNVSTLELGDSALYLCASSPGQGNNEQFFGPGTRLTVL.

The chain recombines TRBV13 with TRBJ2-7; 8 bases are shared with TRBD2. CDR3 length: 16 amino acids. From germline, CDR1 is PRHDT and CDR2 FYEKMQ (reference sequence). V was pared by 3 bases and J by 1 base, with 8 bases of the junction left unmatched. The CDR3 nucleotides read TGTGCCAGCAGCTTCACTAGCGGCACAAGGTCCTACGAGCAGTACTTC. Translating gives CASSFTSGTRSYEQYF.

The gene calls are TRBV4-1 and TRBJ2-7; 11 bases line up with TRBD2. V was pared by 2 bases and J by 2 bases, with 8 bases of the junction left unmatched. This CDR3 comprises 17 residues. Germline lookup yields CDR1 MGHRA and CDR2 YSYEKL. The CDR3 spells CASSQPSSGRQTYEQYF. The CDR3 DNA reads TGCGCCAGCAGCCAACCCTCTAGCGGGAGGCAGACCTACGAGCAGTACTTC.

The chain recombines TRBV6-5 with TRBJ2-7; D uncertain. This CDR3 is built from 14 residues. V gave up 5 bases and J gave up 2 bases, with 13 bases separating them. CDR1 is MNHEY, CDR2 SVGAGI, per germline. CDR3 amino acids: CASSKGDHPYEQYF. CDR3 nucleotide sequence: TGTGCCAGCAGTAAGGGTGATCACCCCTACGAGCAGTACTTC.

The rearrangement joins TRBV18 to TRBJ2-3, with D possibly matching TRBD2 (6 bases). Germline-derived CDR1 and CDR2 are KGHSH and LQKENI. The CDR3 has 15 amino acids. The V gene lost 0 bases and the J gene lost 0 bases, with 7 bases spanning the gap. The CDR3 spells CASSPPSGSTDTQYF. The CDR3 DNA reads TGTGCCAGCTCACCACCGAGCGGGAGCACAGATACGCAGTATTTT.

The J gene is TRBJ1-2, the V gene TRBV30; D unresolved. V was trimmed by 3 bases and J by 2 bases, leaving 7 bases between them. CDR1 and CDR2 from the germline V gene are GTSNPN and SVGIG (reference sequence). The CDR3 is made up of 12 amino acids. This chain's CDR3 is CAWRAGNYGYTF. The CDR3 nucleotides are TGTGCCTGGAGGGCCGGGAACTATGGCTACACCTTC.

DNA for the CDR3: TGTGCCTGGAGTGTGAGGGGCCCTATGAACACTGAAGCTTTCTTT. Protein product: CAWSVRGPMNTEAFF. This rearrangement joins TRBV30 to TRBJ1-1; D might be TRBD1 (5 bases). Germline V gives CDR1 GTSNPN, CDR2 SVGIG (reference sequence). The ends were cut back, 0 bases at V and 0 bases at J, with 11 bases in the middle. The CDR3 is 15 amino acids. Supplemented by reference TRBV30 and TRBJ1-1, the full variable domain reads SQTIHQWPATLVQPVGSPLSLECTVEGTSNPNLYWYRQAAGRGLQLLFYSVGIGQISSEVPQNLSASRPQDRQFILSSKKLLLSDSGFYLCAWSVRGPMNTEAFFGQGTRLTVV.

This chain uses TRBV6-2 or TRBV6-3 with TRBJ1-1; D uncertain. The CDR3 contains 15 residues. The V gene's germline CDR1 is MNHEY and CDR2 SVGEGT. Between the trimmed V and J ends, which lost 2 bases and 0 bases, there was a span of 10 bases. This CDR3 reads CASSYRPGLNTEAFF. The DNA of the CDR3 is TGTGCCAGCAGTTACCGCCCGGGGTTGAACACTGAAGCTTTCTTT.

The chain combines TRBV28 with TRBJ2-7; no reliable D call. V was trimmed by 6 bases and J by 6 bases, leaving 6 bases between them. This CDR3 contains 10 residues. Per the germline V gene, CDR1 is MDHEN and CDR2 is SYDVKM. CDR3 residues: CASSHGEQYF. DNA for the CDR3: TGTGCCAGCAGCCACGGCGAGCAGTACTTC.

The V gene is TRBV20-1, the J gene TRBJ2-6, with D tentatively TRBD1 (5 bases). The CDR3 consists of 17 residues. Germline-derived CDR1 and CDR2 are DFQATT and SNEGSKA (reference sequence). Between the trimmed V and J ends, which lost 3 bases and 1 base, there was a span of 16 bases. The CDR3 spells CSASDDRGSSGANVLTF. CDR3 coding DNA: TGCAGTGCTAGTGACGACAGAGGAAGTTCTGGGGCCAACGTCCTGACTTTC.

The CDR3 DNA is TGTGCCAGCAGCCATCCAGAGGCTAGCGGGAGACACATTCAGTACTTC. This encodes CASSHPEASGRHIQYF. The chain couples TRBV3-1 to TRBJ2-4; 10 nucleotides align to TRBD2. This CDR3 spans 16 amino acids. V was pared by 3 bases and J by 8 bases, with 10 bases of the junction left unmatched. The germline gives CDR1 LGHDT, CDR2 YNNKEL (reference sequence).

The V and J genes are TRBV6-6 and TRBJ2-1; D not resolved. V was cut by 0 bases and J by 9 bases, with 12 bases left in between. The CDR3 loop spans 14 amino acids. Germline-derived CDR1 and CDR2 are MNHNY and SVGAGI (reference sequence). The CDR3 spells CASSYSSPESEQFF. CDR3 nucleotide sequence: TGTGCCAGCAGTTACTCAAGCCCTGAAAGTGAGCAGTTCTTC.

V is TRBV27 and J is TRBJ1-4; D is undetermined. CDR1 and CDR2 (germline): MNHEY, SMNVEV (reference sequence). CDR3 size: 14 residues. Deletions cut 1 base from V and 3 bases from J, with 6 bases between. The CDR3, as DNA: TGTGCCAGCAGTTTATGGGCCGCTAATGAAAAACTGTTTTTT. It translates to CASSLWAANEKLFF. Complete variable domain (other parts from reference TRBV27 and TRBJ1-4): EAQVTQNPRYLITVTGKKLTVTCSQNMNHEYMSWYRQDPGLGLRQIYYSMNVEVTDKGDVPEGYKVSRKEKRNFPLILESPSPNQTSLYFCASSLWAANEKLFFGSGTQLSVL.

V usage is TRBV20-1 and J usage is TRBJ2-1; tentatively, D is TRBD2 (6 bases). Germline V gene data show CDR1 as DFQATT and CDR2 as SNEGSKA (reference sequence). The CDR3 is 14 amino acids. V was clipped by 1 base and J by 7 bases, with 14 bases between them. The CDR3 bases are TGCAGTGCTAGAGCCCCGGGAGTAGCGAATGAGCAGTTCTTC. It yields the protein CSARAPGVANEQFF.

The chain is built from TRBV27 and TRBJ2-2, with D perhaps TRBD1 (6 bases). Germline V gene sequence: CDR1 MNHEY, CDR2 SMNVEV (reference sequence). The ends were cut back, 2 bases at V and 7 bases at J, with 14 bases in the middle. The CDR3 extends over 15 amino acids. CDR3 sequence reads: CASSLSGGAIGELFF. In DNA, the CDR3 is TGTGCCAGCAGTTTAAGTGGGGGCGCGATCGGGGAGCTGTTTTTT.

This clonotype was seen a handful of times. V and J are TRBV18 and TRBJ2-5; the D is unclear. V lost 3 bases and J lost 2, with 4 bases in between. The CDR3 runs to 12 residues. CDR1 and CDR2 (germline): KGHSH, LQKENI. This CDR3 reads CASSPLQETQYF. CDR3 nucleotide sequence: TGTGCCAGCTCACCCTTGCAAGAGACCCAGTACTTC. Together with reference TRBV18 and TRBJ2-5, the CDR3 gives the full variable domain: NAGVMQNPRHLVRRRGQEARLRCSPMKGHSHVYWYRQLPEEGLKFMVYLQKENIIDESGMPKERFSAEFPKEGPSILRIQQVVRGDSAAYFCASSPLQETQYFGPGTRLLVL.